These 28 T cell receptor beta chains share one sample of origin, sequenced in a study of T cells after yellow fever vaccination. One entry per CDR3 protein results from TCRdb running MiXCR on the 5' RACE reads. The table includes approximately 61,000 distinct CDR3 sequences, around 6.5% detected once. Sequenced here: CD8+ T cells sorted from PBMCs, sampled on the day of the first yellow fever vaccination. These receptors were obtained from a man in his late teens or twenties who received the YFV17D yellow fever vaccine.

This sequence joins TRBV24-1 and TRBJ1-1, with TRBD1 as a possible D gene (6 bases). Germline CDR1 reads KGHDR; CDR2 reads SFDVKD. Trimming removed 2 bases at V and 4 bases at J, with 10 bases between. The CDR3 runs to 14 residues. The chain's CDR3 is CATSDSIRGTEAFF. CDR3 bases: TGTGCCACCAGTGATTCAATCAGGGGCACTGAAGCTTTCTTT.

As regards this clonotype: A much larger clone lies one base from this, so it may be a read error. V gene TRBV5-5 combines with J gene TRBJ2-7, with 7 bases identical to TRBD1. The CDR3 sequence is 15 residues long. From germline, CDR1 is SGHKS and CDR2 YYEKEE (reference sequence). Here the CDR3 reads CSSSRGQASSYEQYV. DNA for the CDR3: TGTTCCAGCAGCCGCGGACAGGCGAGCTCCTACGAGCAGTACGTC.

The sample holds many counts of this clonotype. The chain recombines TRBV29-1 with TRBJ2-5; D possibly corresponds to TRBD2 (6 bases). V was shortened by 1 base and J by 4 bases, with 10 bases between the two germline ends. The CDR3 has 13 residues. Per germline, CDR1 SQVTM and CDR2 ANQGSEA. CDR3 residues: CSVEGLAIETQYF. CDR3 sequence (DNA): TGCAGCGTTGAAGGGCTAGCGATAGAGACCCAGTACTTC.

This clonotype came up a few times. This rearrangement joins TRBV12-3 or TRBV12-4 to TRBJ2-5, with D maybe TRBD1 (6 bases). This CDR3 has 14 residues. Between the trimmed V and J ends, which lost 9 bases and 1 base, there was a span of 15 bases. The chain's CDR3 is CASSNGQFQETQYF. The CDR3 DNA sequence: TGTGCCAGTTCTAACGGACAGTTCCAAGAGACCCAGTACTTC.

The table lists this clonotype with a few counts. This chain connects TRBV7-6 to TRBJ1-4; D not resolved. Germline CDR1 is SGHVS and CDR2 is FNYEAQ. The CDR3 length is 15 residues. Trimming stripped 3 bases from V and 7 bases from J, with 15 bases between. In nucleotides, the CDR3 is TGTGCCAGCAGCTTTGGAGAATTATCGGGTGAAAAACTGTTTTTT. Translated, it gives CASSFGELSGEKLFF.

The chain links TRBV28 to TRBJ1-1; no firm D call. Germline values: CDR1 MDHEN, CDR2 SYDVKM. This CDR3 has 13 residues. The ends were cut back, 10 bases at V and 0 bases at J, with 12 bases in the middle. Written as DNA, the CDR3 is TGTGCCATGGGAGCCGGGCTGAACACTGAAGCTTTCTTT. Its protein is CAMGAGLNTEAFF.

The sample holds a few counts of this clonotype. The rearrangement links TRBV4-2 to TRBJ2-2, with 8 bases lining up with TRBD2. V dropped 4 bases and J dropped 8; count of bases not matched to a gene: 3. There are 13 residues in the CDR3. The V gene's germline CDR1 is LGHNA and CDR2 YNFKEQ. CDR3 in amino acids: CASSPIAGGELFF. In DNA, the CDR3 is TGTGCCAGCAGCCCCATAGCGGGAGGGGAGCTGTTTTTT.

J is TRBJ2-2 and V is TRBV20-1, with TRBD2 as a possible D gene (6 bases). Germline assignment: CDR1 DFQATT and CDR2 SNEGSKA (reference sequence). With 7 bases removed from V and 0 bases from J, the gap between germline ends came to 18 bases. The CDR3 spans 16 residues. The CDR3 sequence is CSVSGGSGSNTGELFF. Written as DNA, the CDR3 is TGCAGTGTCTCCGGGGGATCAGGATCGAACACCGGGGAGCTGTTTTTT.

This clonotype was observed at least ten times. This chain joins TRBV7-9 and TRBJ2-2; D is perhaps TRBD2 (5 bases). CDR3 length: 16 amino acids. CDR1 is SEHNR, CDR2 FQNEAQ, per germline (reference sequence). Trimming pared 5 bases from V and 3 bases from J, leaving 16 bases between. In DNA form, the CDR3 reads TGTGCCAGCAGCCCGTCCTACGGGGATTACACCGGGGAGCTGTTTTTT. Amino acids: CASSPSYGDYTGELFF.

This clonotype was seen repeatedly, ten times or more. This sequence joins TRBV16 and TRBJ2-7; possible D gene TRBD1, 5 bases. CDR3 size: 16 residues. Germline CDR1 is KGHSY and CDR2 is FQNENV. V shed 0 bases and J shed 1 base, with 13 bases lying between them. The CDR3 loop is CASSQSVQGSSYEQYV. Written as DNA, the CDR3 is TGTGCCAGCAGCCAATCGGTCCAGGGCTCGTCCTACGAGCAGTACGTC.

This clonotype is large within its sample. The J gene is TRBJ1-2, the V gene TRBV12-3 or TRBV12-4; D is unclear. Trimming removed 6 bases from V and 7 bases from J, with 15 bases in between. CDR3 size: 13 residues. The CDR3 here is CASSQNPPGGYTF. The CDR3, as DNA: TGTGCCAGCAGCCAAAACCCCCCCGGTGGCTACACCTTC.

This clonotype was found a few times. The rearrangement uses TRBV5-1 and TRBJ2-7; D not resolved. Germline-derived CDR1 and CDR2 are SGHRS and YFSETQ. The CDR3 totals 13 residues. Trimming left V 1 base short and J 1 base short, with 6 bases between. In DNA form, the CDR3 reads TGCGCCAGCAGCTTGTACGTTTCCTACGAGCAGTACTTC. Translation: CASSLYVSYEQYF.

Many counts were recorded for this clonotype. The CDR3 DNA sequence: TGCAGCGTTGTCCCAGGATCAGGGGGCCAAATCGAGCAGTACTTC. Translation: CSVVPGSGGQIEQYF. The rearrangement joins TRBV29-1 to TRBJ2-7; TRBD1 agrees at 8 bases. This CDR3 is built from 15 residues. The junction had 14 bases not matched to a gene; V was cut back by 4 bases and J by 6 bases. Per the germline V gene, CDR1 is SQVTM and CDR2 is ANQGSEA.

This clonotype was detected many times. The gene calls are TRBV29-1 and TRBJ2-3, with a possible D match to TRBD1 (5 bases). CDR1 SQVTM and CDR2 ANQGSEA come from the germline V gene. With 6 bases removed from V and 6 bases from J, the gap between germline ends came to 13 bases. The CDR3 contains 12 residues. The CDR3 DNA follows: TGCAGCGTAGTTACTCAGGGCGATACGCAGTATTTT. Residues: CSVVTQGDTQYF.

This clonotype was detected many times. The chain links TRBV19 to TRBJ1-5; D not resolved. The V end lost 3 bases, the J end lost 4 bases, and 10 bases lay between the germline ends. The CDR3 totals 14 residues. Germline loops: CDR1 LNHDA, CDR2 SQIVND (reference sequence). CDR3 residues: CASSIGPRNQPQHF. The CDR3 DNA reads as TGTGCCAGTAGTATTGGCCCGCGGAATCAGCCCCAGCATTTT.

This clonotype occurred a few times. This chain uses TRBV29-1 with TRBJ2-3, with 11 bases matching TRBD2. V shed 0 bases and J 4 bases; nucleotides not matched to a gene: 9. Germline loops: CDR1 SQVTM, CDR2 ANQGSEA. The CDR3 length is 17 residues. CDR3 sequence: CSVEEVSGGAGADTQYF. The CDR3 nucleotides are TGCAGCGTTGAAGAAGTTAGCGGGGGGGCCGGGGCAGATACGCAGTATTTT.

V and J are TRBV13 and TRBJ1-1, with unresolved D. Germline CDR1 PRHDT, CDR2 FYEKMQ (reference sequence). Trimming cost V 2 bases and J 0 bases, with 7 bases left between them. The CDR3 is 14 residues long. The CDR3 DNA follows: TGTGCCAGCAGCTTACATCCGGTGAACACTGAAGCTTTCTTT. Amino acids: CASSLHPVNTEAFF.

The V and J genes are TRBV4-3 and TRBJ2-5, with TRBD1 matching over 11 bases. CDR1 is LGHNA and CDR2 is YSLEER in the germline V gene. The J segment lost 4 bases and the V segment lost 0 bases, leaving 10 bases of the junction unmatched. The CDR3 has 18 amino acids. The CDR3 here is CASSQDSIDGTGGETQYF. CDR3 DNA sequence: TGCGCCAGCAGCCAAGATAGTATTGACGGGACAGGGGGAGAGACCCAGTACTTC.

This clonotype was seen ten or more times. This sequence joins TRBV27 and TRBJ2-7; D unclear. Germline-derived CDR1 and CDR2 are MNHEY and SMNVEV (reference sequence). The CDR3 has 15 residues. Trimming took 0 bases from V and 2 from J, leaving 11 bases between them. CDR3 sequence: CASSLSSSATYEQYV. The CDR3 DNA follows: TGTGCCAGCAGTTTATCGAGCAGCGCCACCTACGAGCAGTACGTC.

This clonotype has a handful of counts. V is TRBV27 and J is TRBJ1-4; 9 bases align to TRBD1. CDR1 and CDR2 from the germline V gene are MNHEY and SMNVEV (reference sequence). The V and J ends lost 5 bases and 8 bases, in that order; junction bases with no gene match: 9. The CDR3 has 15 amino acids. The CDR3 sequence is CASSGGTGIAEKLFF. DNA of the CDR3: TGTGCCAGCAGTGGGGGGACAGGGATTGCAGAAAAACTGTTTTTT.

The rearrangement links TRBV20-1 to TRBJ1-2; TRBD1 aligns across 7 bases. The CDR3 is 15 amino acids. J lost 0 bases, V lost 0 bases, and 4 bases had no gene match. Germline V lookup: CDR1 DFQATT, CDR2 SNEGSKA (reference sequence). DNA of the CDR3: TGCAGTGCTAGAGAACCCAGGGGGACTAACTATGGCTACACCTTC. Amino acids: CSAREPRGTNYGYTF.

In this sample, this clonotype turned up many times. The J gene is TRBJ1-2, the V gene TRBV19; a possible D gene is TRBD1 (5 bases). V lost 10 bases and J 3 bases, leaving 18 bases between the germline ends. The germline CDR1 and CDR2 sequences are LNHDA and SQIVND (reference sequence). The CDR3 length is 14 residues. Here the CDR3 DNA reads TGTGCCACCGCGGTTGACTCAGGGTACTATGGCTACACCTTC. Translation gives CATAVDSGYYGYTF.

This clonotype was seen a handful of times. This sequence joins TRBV3-1 and TRBJ2-4; 11 bases are shared with TRBD2. This CDR3 region has 17 residues. V lost 4 bases to trimming and J lost 0 bases; unmatched junction nucleotides: 5. Germline V lookup: CDR1 LGHDT, CDR2 YNNKEL (reference sequence). DNA of the CDR3: TGTGCCAGCAGCCCCTCGACTAGCGGGGTAGCCAAAAACATTCAGTACTTC. It translates to CASSPSTSGVAKNIQYF.

The chain joins TRBV9 to TRBJ2-1, with 7 bases matching TRBD2. The CDR3 runs to 15 residues. CDR1 SGDLS and CDR2 YYNGEE come from the germline V gene. Trimming took 0 bases from V and 0 from J; bases not matched to a gene: 0. The CDR3 loop reads CASSVAGGSYNEQFF. The CDR3 nucleotides are TGTGCCAGCAGCGTAGCGGGGGGCTCCTACAATGAGCAGTTCTTC.

Worth noting for this clonotype: A much larger clone differs from this one at a single base, so this may be a read error. The J gene is TRBJ1-5, the V gene TRBV12-3 or TRBV12-4; unclear D gene. The CDR3 loop spans 15 amino acids. With 8 bases removed from V and 1 base from J, the gap between germline ends came to 15 bases. CDR3 loop: CASQAGGWSNQPQHF. For the CDR3, the DNA is TGTGCCAGCCAAGCAGGCGGGTGGAGCAATCAGCCCCAGCATTTT.

The chain employs TRBV4-3 and TRBJ1-2, with TRBD1 as a possible D gene (6 bases). Trimming left V 1 base short and J 4 bases short, with 7 bases between. The CDR3 contains 13 residues. Germline CDR1 is LGHNA and CDR2 is YSLEER. In nucleotides, the CDR3 is TGCGCCAGCAGCCAAGGGACAGCCTATGGCTACACCTTC. Translating gives CASSQGTAYGYTF.

This clonotype was found many times. The chain recombines TRBV29-1 with TRBJ2-5; D possibly corresponds to TRBD2 (5 bases). V was trimmed by 7 bases and J by 2 bases, leaving 14 bases between them. Germline V gene sequence: CDR1 SQVTM, CDR2 ANQGSEA. The CDR3 is made up of 13 amino acids. The CDR3 coding sequence is TGCAGCGAGGACGCCCCGGGACAAGAGACCCAGTACTTC. This encodes CSEDAPGQETQYF.

This clonotype was seen at least ten times. This chain links TRBV9 with TRBJ2-1, with 10 bases that match TRBD2. Germline CDR1 reads SGDLS; CDR2 reads YYNGEE. This CDR3 region has 16 residues. Trimming at V came to 4 bases and at J to 9 bases, leaving 13 bases not matched to a gene. The CDR3 DNA is TGTGCCAGCAGCAACCCCATAGCGGGGGGATGGGTTGAGCAGTTCTTC. Its protein product is CASSNPIAGGWVEQFF. The full variable domain, in which reference TRBV9 and TRBJ2-1 provide the parts outside the CDR3, is DSGVTQTPKHLITATGQRVTLRCSPRSGDLSVYWYQQSLDQGLQFLIQYYNGEERAKGNILERFSAQQFPDLHSELNLSSLELGDSALYFCASSNPIAGGWVEQFFGPGTRLTVL.